The 19 T cell receptor beta chains below all came from one sample that was sequenced in a study of shared clonotypes between healthy human individuals. The repertoire was sequenced with immunoSEQ multiplex PCR; TCRdb's copy has only in-frame clones and lacks some. The repertoire holds approximately 2.3 million clones, over 90% seen once, with about 0.41% in the top ten. The sample comprised naive CD4+ T cells from PBMCs. Described subset: CD45RA+ positively selected. These receptors originate from a young man in good health. Some clones in this sample may be carry-over from other donors' samples.

The CDR3 DNA reads as TGTGCCAGCAGCCAAGGTCCGGGACTAGCGGGAGCCGGGGAGCTGTTTTTT. It is translated as CASSQGPGLAGAGELFF. V is TRBV14 and J is TRBJ2-2; 14 bases are a match to TRBD2. Germline CDR1 and CDR2: SGHDN and FVKESK. V lost 1 base, J lost 6 bases, and 4 bases stayed unmatched. The CDR3 is made up of 17 amino acids.

The V and J genes are TRBV7-9 and TRBJ2-4, with D perhaps matching TRBD1 (5 bases). The CDR3 totals 15 residues. CDR1 and CDR2 from the germline V gene are SEHNR and FQNEAQ (reference sequence). V gave up 3 bases and J gave up 3 bases, with 12 bases separating them. In nucleotides, the CDR3 is TGTGCCAGCAGCTTGTCAGGGCTGGGCAAAAACATTCAGTACTTC. Its translation: CASSLSGLGKNIQYF.

The CDR3 DNA sequence: TGTGCCAGCAGTTTAGAAAATACCTACGAGCAGTACTTC. Translating it yields CASSLENTYEQYF. V usage is TRBV28 and J usage is TRBJ2-7; D call uncertain. The germline V gene encodes CDR1 MDHEN and CDR2 SYDVKM. This CDR3 has 13 residues. The V end was cut by 2 bases, the J end by 2 bases, with 7 bases between.

The chain recombines TRBV6-1 with TRBJ1-2; 8 positions agree with TRBD1. Per germline, CDR1 MNHNS and CDR2 SASEGT. The junction had 5 bases not matched to a gene; V was cut back by 1 base and J by 4 bases. The CDR3 has 15 amino acids. CDR3 DNA: TGTGCCAGCAGTGAAGGACAGGGGTTTGTCTATGGCTACACCTTC. Residues: CASSEGQGFVYGYTF.

About this clone itself: One end of the junction does not line up with germline, which may come from a read error. The chain links TRBV30 to TRBJ2-7; possible D gene TRBD1, 7 bases. Germline loops: CDR1 GTSNPN, CDR2 SVGIG (reference sequence). The CDR3 covers 13 residues. CDR3 DNA sequence: TGTGCCTGGAGTGATTATCAGGGGGGCCCAGCCAACTTC. Encoded protein: CAWSDYQGGPANF. The whole variable domain, filled in from reference TRBV30 and TRBJ2-7, reads SQTIHQWPATLVQPVGSPLSLECTVEGTSNPNLYWYRQAAGRGLQLLFYSVGIGQISSEVPQNLSASRPQDRQFILSSKKLLLSDSGFYLCAWSDYQGGPANFGPGTRLTVT.

The chain uses TRBV19 and TRBJ2-5; no firm D call. V lost 3 bases, J lost 4 bases, and 9 bases lay in between. The CDR3 has 13 residues. Looked up from germline, CDR1 is LNHDA and CDR2 is SQIVND (reference sequence). The CDR3 coding sequence is TGTGCCAGTAGTATGGAAGGTCGAGAGACCCAGTACTTC. Its translation: CASSMEGRETQYF.

This clone was recorded a few times. The V gene is TRBV5-1, the J gene TRBJ2-3; perhaps D is TRBD1 or TRBD2 (5 bases each). CDR1 is SGHRS and CDR2 is YFSETQ in the germline V gene. V lost 1 base and J lost 6, with 18 bases in between. This CDR3 spans 16 amino acids. This chain's CDR3 is CASSLSGAPGSDTQYF. The CDR3 bases are TGCGCCAGCAGCTTGTCCGGGGCTCCAGGGTCGGATACGCAGTATTTT.

V is TRBV7-7 and J is TRBJ2-1, with D unclear. CDR1 SSHAT and CDR2 FNYEAQ come from the germline V gene (reference sequence). Deletions cut 6 bases from V and 10 bases from J, with 16 bases between. The CDR3 loop spans 13 amino acids. The CDR3 spells CASSSGPRNEQFF. CDR3 coding DNA: TGTGCCAGCAGTTCCGGGCCCAGAAACGAGCAGTTCTTC.

The V and J genes are TRBV7-8 and TRBJ2-3; 8 nucleotides agree with TRBD2. CDR1 and CDR2 from the germline V gene are SGHVS and FQNEAQ. The CDR3 contains 19 residues. Germline trimming cut 2 bases from V and 0 bases from J; bases unmatched to any gene: 13. This CDR3 reads CASSLRSKRELTSTDTQYF. CDR3 sequence (DNA): TGTGCCAGCAGCTTAAGATCCAAGCGGGAGTTAACTAGCACAGATACGCAGTATTTT.

The V call is TRBV5-5, the J call TRBJ2-2; D may match TRBD1 or TRBD2 (5 bases each). The CDR3 spans 15 residues. Germline V CDR1 and CDR2: SGHKS, YYEKEE (reference sequence). Trimming shortened V by 5 bases and J by 2 bases, and 13 bases separated the two germline ends. DNA of the CDR3: TGTGCCAGCAGACAGAGGGACGGTAACACCGGGGAGCTGTTTTTT. It codes for CASRQRDGNTGELFF.

The chain couples TRBV6-1 to TRBJ2-3; TRBD2 matches at 11 bases. CDR3 size: 14 residues. Trimming cost V 6 bases and J 5 bases; bases outside gene matches: 4. In germline, CDR1 is MNHNS, CDR2 SASEGT. This chain's CDR3 is CASRGGTSGDTQYF. The CDR3 DNA reads as TGTGCCAGCAGGGGTGGGACTAGCGGAGATACGCAGTATTTT.

On this clone: Additional DNA sequences in this sample encode the identical CDR3. V and J are TRBV27 and TRBJ2-3; D ambiguous. The CDR3 extends over 13 amino acids. Deletions cut 2 bases from V and 2 bases from J, with 5 bases between. Germline CDR1 reads MNHEY; CDR2 reads SMNVEV (reference sequence). The CDR3 protein is CASSLRVTDTQYF. The CDR3 DNA reads TGTGCCAGCAGTTTAAGGGTCACAGATACGCAGTATTTT.

This clone was seen just once. V usage is TRBV5-1 and J usage is TRBJ2-5; TRBD2 is a possible D gene (6 bases). Germline V gene data show CDR1 as SGHRS and CDR2 as YFSETQ. This CDR3 comprises 14 residues. V lost 0 bases and J lost 4, with 10 bases in between. CDR3 sequence reads: CASSLVAEGETQYF. CDR3 sequence (DNA): TGCGCCAGCAGCTTGGTGGCGGAGGGAGAGACCCAGTACTTC. The full variable domain, with the rest looked up from reference TRBV5-1 and TRBJ2-5, is KAGVTQTPRYLIKTRGQQVTLSCSPISGHRSVSWYQQTPGQGLQFLFEYFSETQRNKGNFPGRFSGRQFSNSRSEMNVSTLELGDSALYLCASSLVAEGETQYFGPGTRLLVL.

V usage is TRBV9 and J usage is TRBJ2-5; no reliable D call. The CDR3 is made up of 14 amino acids. Trimming took off 3 bases at V and 5 bases at J, with 14 bases between the two ends. Germline lookup yields CDR1 SGDLS and CDR2 YYNGEE. In nucleotides, the CDR3 is TGTGCCAGCAGCGGCGGACGGCCGGGTGAGACCCAGTACTTC. This codes for CASSGGRPGETQYF.

The chain combines TRBV11-2 with TRBJ2-7; TRBD1 aligns across 7 bases. V was pared by 4 bases and J by 9 bases, with 15 bases of the junction left unmatched. CDR3 length: 15 amino acids. Germline CDR1 and CDR2: SGHAT and FQNNGV. CDR3 nucleotide sequence: TGTGCCAGCAGCTCAGTCAGGGGGTTTGGGCGTCGGCAGTACTTC. This codes for CASSSVRGFGRRQYF. The variable domain in full, with the rest retrieved from reference TRBV11-2 and TRBJ2-7, is EAGVAQSPRYKIIEKRQSVAFWCNPISGHATLYWYQQILGQGPKLLIQFQNNGVVDDSQLPKDRFSAERLKGVDSTLKIQPAKLEDSAVYLCASSSVRGFGRRQYFGPGTRLTVT.

Note on this clone: Other nucleotide sequences in the sample specify the same CDR3. The gene calls are TRBV4-2 and TRBJ2-1, with D unresolved. Per the germline V gene, CDR1 is LGHNA and CDR2 is YNFKEQ. The CDR3 is 11 amino acids. V was trimmed by 2 bases and J by 4 bases, leaving 0 bases between them. DNA of the CDR3: TGTGCCAGCAGCCAATACAATGAGCAGTTCTTC. Residues: CASSQYNEQFF.

This chain connects TRBV6-5 to TRBJ2-5; a possible D gene is TRBD2 (6 bases). Germline CDR1 and CDR2: MNHEY and SVGAGI. The CDR3 sequence is 16 residues long. Deletions cut 2 bases from V and 4 bases from J, with 17 bases between. Here the CDR3 reads CASSYGRGTVRETQYF. CDR3 sequence (DNA): TGTGCCAGCAGTTACGGGCGGGGAACTGTGAGAGAGACCCAGTACTTC.

The CDR3 protein is CASSEVGEGEDSQFF. The CDR3 nucleotides read TGTGCCAGCAGTGAAGTGGGGGAGGGCGAAGATTCGCAGTTCTTC. The rearrangement links TRBV6-1 to TRBJ2-1; the match to TRBD2 covers 7 bases. The CDR3 runs to 15 residues. Germline loops: CDR1 MNHNS, CDR2 SASEGT. J lost 12 bases, V lost 1 base, and 12 bases had no gene match.

The chain has TRBV9 and TRBJ1-2; 8 nucleotides line up with TRBD1. Per germline, CDR1 SGDLS and CDR2 YYNGEE. V trimming: 4 bases; J trimming: 4 bases; junction bases outside the gene matches: 9. The CDR3 is made up of 15 amino acids. The CDR3, as DNA: TGTGCCAGCAGCAAGGACAGGGCGGAGCTCTATGGCTACACCTTC. It specifies CASSKDRAELYGYTF. The full variable domain, with the rest looked up from reference TRBV9 and TRBJ1-2, is DSGVTQTPKHLITATGQRVTLRCSPRSGDLSVYWYQQSLDQGLQFLIQYYNGEERAKGNILERFSAQQFPDLHSELNLSSLELGDSALYFCASSKDRAELYGYTFGSGTRLTVV.